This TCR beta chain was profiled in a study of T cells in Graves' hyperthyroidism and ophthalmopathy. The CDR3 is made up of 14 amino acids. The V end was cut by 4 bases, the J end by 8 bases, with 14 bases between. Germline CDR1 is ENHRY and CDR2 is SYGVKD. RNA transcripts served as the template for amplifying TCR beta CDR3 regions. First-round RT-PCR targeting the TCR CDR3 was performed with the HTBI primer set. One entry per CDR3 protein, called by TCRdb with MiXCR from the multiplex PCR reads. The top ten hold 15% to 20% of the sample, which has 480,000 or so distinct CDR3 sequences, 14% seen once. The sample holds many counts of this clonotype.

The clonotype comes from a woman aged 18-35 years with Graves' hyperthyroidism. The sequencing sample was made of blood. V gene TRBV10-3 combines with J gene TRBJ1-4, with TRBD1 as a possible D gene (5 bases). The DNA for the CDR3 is TGTGCCATCAGTGTGCAGGGTGAAGGAGAAAAACTGTTTTTT. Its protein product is CAISVQGEGEKLFF.